This T cell receptor beta chain is drawn from a study of blood T cell repertoires in COVID-19. Overall study: Italy, Spain and the United States were the sources of the convalescent and acute COVID-19 samples. PBMCs, B-cell-depleted T cells, or T cells were the source of the cDNA or gDNA that made up the material.

Original processing methods: Amplification of reference gene primers was used by the study to estimate nucleated cell counts. TCRdb keeps only in-frame clones here, not all; method: immunoSEQ multiplex PCR. That table is the source of V, J and clone size, and D and trimming were worked out from the DNA. The table includes approximately 250,000 clones, over 70% detected once. V lost 6 bases and J lost 3, with 11 bases in between. The CDR3 has 13 residues. CDR1 and CDR2 (germline): MDHEN, SYDVKM. The sample consisted of peripheral blood. The chain employs TRBV28 and TRBJ1-2; D is uncertain. The source of this sequence is a human donor in a cohort sampled during active COVID-19. The CDR3 sequence is CASRTPVDYGYTF. The DNA of the CDR3 is TGTGCCAGCAGGACACCCGTGGACTATGGCTACACCTTC.